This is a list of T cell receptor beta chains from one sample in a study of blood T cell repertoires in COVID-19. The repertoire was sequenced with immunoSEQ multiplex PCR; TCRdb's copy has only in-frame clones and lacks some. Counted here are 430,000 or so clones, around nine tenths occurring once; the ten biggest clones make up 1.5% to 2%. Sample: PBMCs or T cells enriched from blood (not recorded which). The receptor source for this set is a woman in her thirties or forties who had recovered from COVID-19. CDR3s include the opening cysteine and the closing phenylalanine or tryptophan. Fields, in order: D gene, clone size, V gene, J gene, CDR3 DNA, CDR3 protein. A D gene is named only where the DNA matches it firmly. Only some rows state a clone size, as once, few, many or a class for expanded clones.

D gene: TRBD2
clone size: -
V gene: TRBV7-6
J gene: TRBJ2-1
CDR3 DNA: TGTGCCAGCAGCAATAGCGGGAGGGCCCTCAATGAGCAGTTCTTC
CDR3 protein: CASSNSGRALNEQFF

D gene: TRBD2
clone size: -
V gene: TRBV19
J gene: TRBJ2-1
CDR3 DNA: TGTGCCAGTAGTATCGGGGGGAGGTCCTACAATGAGCAGTTCTTC
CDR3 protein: CASSIGGRSYNEQFF

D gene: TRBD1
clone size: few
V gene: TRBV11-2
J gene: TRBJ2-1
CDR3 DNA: TGTGCCAGCAGCTTAGACAGGGGGCGGAATGAGCAGTTCTTC
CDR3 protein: CASSLDRGRNEQFF

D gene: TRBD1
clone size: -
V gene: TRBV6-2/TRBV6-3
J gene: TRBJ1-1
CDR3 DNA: TGTGCCAGCAGTTACTGGACAGGCTCCAGCAGGCACACTGAAGCTTTCTTT
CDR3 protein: CASSYWTGSSRHTEAFF

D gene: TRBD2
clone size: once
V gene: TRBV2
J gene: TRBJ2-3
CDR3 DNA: TGTGCCAGCAGCAACGCCTTGGGAGGGTCCAGCACAGATACGCAGTATTTT
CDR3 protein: CASSNALGGSSTDTQYF

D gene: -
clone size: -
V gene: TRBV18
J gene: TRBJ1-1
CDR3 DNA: TGTGCCAGCTCACCAGTTGAGGCCAGAGGTGCTTTCTTT
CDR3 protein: CASSPVEARGAFF

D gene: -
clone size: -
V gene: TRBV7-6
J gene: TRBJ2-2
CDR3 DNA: TGTGCCAGCAGCCAGCGGGTAGCGCCCGGGGAGCTGTTTTTT
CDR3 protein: CASSQRVAPGELFF

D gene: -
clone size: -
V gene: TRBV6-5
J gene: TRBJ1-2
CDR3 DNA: TGTGCCAGCAGTTACGCGCGGGGACTTGGCTACACCTTC
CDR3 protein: CASSYARGLGYTF

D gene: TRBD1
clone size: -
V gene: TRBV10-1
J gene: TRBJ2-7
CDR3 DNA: TGCGCCAGCAGTGAGTCTGGGACAGGGAAGGGAGAGCAGTACTTC
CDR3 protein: CASSESGTGKGEQYF

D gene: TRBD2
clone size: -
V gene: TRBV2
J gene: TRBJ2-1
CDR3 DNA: TGTGCCAGCAGGGGGATCGGGACTAGCTACTCCTACAATGAGCAGTTCTTC
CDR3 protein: CASRGIGTSYSYNEQFF

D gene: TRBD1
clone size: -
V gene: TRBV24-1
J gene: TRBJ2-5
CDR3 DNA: TGTGCCACCAGTGATACCGGGACAGATACTCAAGAGACCCAGTACTTC
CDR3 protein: CATSDTGTDTQETQYF

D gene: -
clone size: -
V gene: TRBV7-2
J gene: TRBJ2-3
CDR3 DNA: TGTGCCAGCAGCTTTATCGAGTCAGATACGCAGTATTTT
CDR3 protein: CASSFIESDTQYF

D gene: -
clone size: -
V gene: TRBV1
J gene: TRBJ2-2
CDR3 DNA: TGCACCAGCAGCTCACGACCTCGGCCCAACGTCCGTGACACGATTAATTTGACCGGGGAGCTGTTTTTT
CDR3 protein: CTSSSRPRPNVRDTINLTGELFF

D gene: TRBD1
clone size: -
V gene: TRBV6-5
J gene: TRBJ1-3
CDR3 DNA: TGTGCCAGCACCCTGGACAGGAATGGTGGTTACACCATATATTTT
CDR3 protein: CASTLDRNGGYTIYF

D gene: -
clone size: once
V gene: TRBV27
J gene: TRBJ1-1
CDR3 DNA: TGTGCCAGCAGTTTATTACAGGGTTCCACTGAAGCTTTCTTT
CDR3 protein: CASSLLQGSTEAFF

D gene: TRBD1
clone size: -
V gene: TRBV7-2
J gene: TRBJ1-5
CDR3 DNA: TGTGCCAGCAGTCGACGGACAGGAGGCAATCAGCCCCAGCATTTT
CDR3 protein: CASSRRTGGNQPQHF

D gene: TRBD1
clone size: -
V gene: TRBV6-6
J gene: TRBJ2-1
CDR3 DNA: TGTGCCAGCACAAGGGACAGCTCCTACAATGAGCAGTTCTTC
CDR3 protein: CASTRDSSYNEQFF

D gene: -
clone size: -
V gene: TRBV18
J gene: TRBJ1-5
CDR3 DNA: TGTGCCAGCTCACCTCAACATCATCAGCCCCAGCATTTT
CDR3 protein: CASSPQHHQPQHF

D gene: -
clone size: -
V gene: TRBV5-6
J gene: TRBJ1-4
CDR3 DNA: TGTGCCAGCAGCTTGATAAGCCAGGGAGGAGAAAAACTGTTTTTT
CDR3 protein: CASSLISQGGEKLFF

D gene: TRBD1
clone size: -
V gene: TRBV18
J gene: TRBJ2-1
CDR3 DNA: TGTGCCAGCTCACCGGGACAGGGTTTTGGTGAGCAGTTCTTC
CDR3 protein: CASSPGQGFGEQFF

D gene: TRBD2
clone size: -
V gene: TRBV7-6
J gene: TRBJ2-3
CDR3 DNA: TGTGCCAGCAGCTTAGGTCTAGCGGGGCGAGATACGCAGTATTTT
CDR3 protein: CASSLGLAGRDTQYF

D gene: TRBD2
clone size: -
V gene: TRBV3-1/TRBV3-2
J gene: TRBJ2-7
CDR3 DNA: TGTGCCAGCAGCCCCCAGCCCAGCGGGATCCACGAGCAGTACTTC
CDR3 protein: CASSPQPSGIHEQYF

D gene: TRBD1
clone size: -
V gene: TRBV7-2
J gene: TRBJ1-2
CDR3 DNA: TGTGCCAGCAGCTTAGCGGGGGGAGGACAGGATTATGGCTACACCTTC
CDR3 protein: CASSLAGGGQDYGYTF

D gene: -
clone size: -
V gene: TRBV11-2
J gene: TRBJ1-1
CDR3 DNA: TGTGCCAGCAGCCTCCGACGGGGGTTCACTGAAGCTTTCTTT
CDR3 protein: CASSLRRGFTEAFF

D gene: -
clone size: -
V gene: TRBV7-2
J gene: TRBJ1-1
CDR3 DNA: TGTGCCAGCAGCTCCCTTGCGGGGAACACTGAAGCTTTCTTT
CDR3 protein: CASSSLAGNTEAFF

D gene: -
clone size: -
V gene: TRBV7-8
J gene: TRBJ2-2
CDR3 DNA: TGTGCCAGCAGCCTCCGGGACTTCCGAACCGGGGAGCTGTTTTTT
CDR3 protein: CASSLRDFRTGELFF

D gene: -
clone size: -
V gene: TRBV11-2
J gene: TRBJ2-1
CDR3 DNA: TGTGCCAGCAGCTGGACCGGGACTCACCAGTTCTTC
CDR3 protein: CASSWTGTHQFF

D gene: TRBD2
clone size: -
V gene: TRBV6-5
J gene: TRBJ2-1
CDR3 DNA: TGTGCCAGCACCGGCTCTGGAGCGGGAGAACCCCCGTTCTTC
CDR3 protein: CASTGSGAGEPPFF

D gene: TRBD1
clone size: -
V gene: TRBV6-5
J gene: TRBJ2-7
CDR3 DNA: TGTGCCAGTCGGGGATACAGGGGATCCTACGAGCAGTACTTC
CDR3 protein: CASRGYRGSYEQYF

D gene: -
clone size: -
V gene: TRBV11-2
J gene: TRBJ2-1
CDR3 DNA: TGTGCCAGCAGCTCCGGGACTGCGACCTACAATGAGCAGTTCTTC
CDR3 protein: CASSSGTATYNEQFF

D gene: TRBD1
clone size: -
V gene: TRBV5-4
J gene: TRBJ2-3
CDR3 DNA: TGTGCCAGCAGCCGACAGGGGCCTACCAGCACAGATACGCAGTATTTT
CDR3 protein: CASSRQGPTSTDTQYF

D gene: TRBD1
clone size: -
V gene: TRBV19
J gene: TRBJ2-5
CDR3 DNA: TGTGCCAGTAGCCGGGACAGGGAGACCCAGTACTTC
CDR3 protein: CASSRDRETQYF

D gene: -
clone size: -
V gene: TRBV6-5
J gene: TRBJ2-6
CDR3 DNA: TGTGCCAGCAGTTACTCTAGCGGAGGGGCCAACGTCCTGACTTTC
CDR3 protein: CASSYSSGGANVLTF

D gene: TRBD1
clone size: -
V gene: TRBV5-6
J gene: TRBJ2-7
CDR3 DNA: TGTGCCAGCAGCATGGGGACAGACTACGAGCAGTACTTC
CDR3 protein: CASSMGTDYEQYF

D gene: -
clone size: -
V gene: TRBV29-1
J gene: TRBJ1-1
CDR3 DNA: TGCAGCGTTGAACCGAAATGGGGCGACACTGAAGCTTTCTTT
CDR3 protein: CSVEPKWGDTEAFF

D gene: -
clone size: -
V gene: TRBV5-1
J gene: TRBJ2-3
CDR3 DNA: TGCGCCAGCAGCTTGGTTGGGCGGGCCTTCACAGATACGCAGTATTTT
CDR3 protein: CASSLVGRAFTDTQYF

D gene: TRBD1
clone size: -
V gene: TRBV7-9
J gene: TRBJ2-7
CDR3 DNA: TGTGCCAGCAGCCAGAAGGGACAGGCGGACTACGAGCAGTACTTC
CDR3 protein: CASSQKGQADYEQYF

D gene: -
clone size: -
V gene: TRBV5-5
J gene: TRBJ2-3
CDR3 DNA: TGTGCCAGCAGCTTGGCTGGGAGGCTCTCAGATACGCAGTATTTT
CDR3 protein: CASSLAGRLSDTQYF

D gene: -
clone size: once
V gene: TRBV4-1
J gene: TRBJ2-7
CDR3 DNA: TGCGCCAGCAGCCCAGGGGACCGCCCAGACCCCTACGAGCAGTACTTC
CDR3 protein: CASSPGDRPDPYEQYF

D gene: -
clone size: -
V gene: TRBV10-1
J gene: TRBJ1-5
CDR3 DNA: TGCGCCAGCAGGGCCCTTGGAGGGGGGGGTCAGCCCCAGCATTTT
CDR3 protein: CASRALGGGGQPQHF

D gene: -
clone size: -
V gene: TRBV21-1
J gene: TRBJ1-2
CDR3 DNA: TGTGCCAGTTATAAACCGAGACAGGTGAGGGACTATGGCTACACCTTC
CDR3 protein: CASYKPRQVRDYGYTF